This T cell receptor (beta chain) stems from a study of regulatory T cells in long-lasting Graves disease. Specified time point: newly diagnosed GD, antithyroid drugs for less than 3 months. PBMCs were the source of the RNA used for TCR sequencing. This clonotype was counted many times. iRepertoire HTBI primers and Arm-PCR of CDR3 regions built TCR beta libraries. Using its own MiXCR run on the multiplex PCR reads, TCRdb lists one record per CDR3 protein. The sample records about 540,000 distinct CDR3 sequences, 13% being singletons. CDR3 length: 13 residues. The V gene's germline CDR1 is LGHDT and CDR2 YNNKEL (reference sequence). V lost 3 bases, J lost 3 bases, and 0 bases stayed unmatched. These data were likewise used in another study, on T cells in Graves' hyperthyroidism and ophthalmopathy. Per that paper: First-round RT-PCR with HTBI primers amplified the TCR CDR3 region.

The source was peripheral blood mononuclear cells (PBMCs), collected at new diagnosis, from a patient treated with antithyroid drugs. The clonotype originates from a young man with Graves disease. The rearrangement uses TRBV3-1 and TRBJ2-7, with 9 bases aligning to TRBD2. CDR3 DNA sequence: TGTGCCAGCAGCCAGACTAGCGGCTACGAGCAGTACTTC. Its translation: CASSQTSGYEQYF.